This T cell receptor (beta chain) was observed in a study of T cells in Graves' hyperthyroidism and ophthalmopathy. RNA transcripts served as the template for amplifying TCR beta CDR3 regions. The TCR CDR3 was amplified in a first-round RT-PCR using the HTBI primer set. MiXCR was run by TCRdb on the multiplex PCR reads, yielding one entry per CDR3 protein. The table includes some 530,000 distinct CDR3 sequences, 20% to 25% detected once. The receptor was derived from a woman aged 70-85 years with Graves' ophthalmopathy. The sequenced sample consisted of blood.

Written as DNA, the CDR3 is TGTGCCAGCAGCTTGGAGAGGGCGGGCGGCTACACCTTC. Translating it yields CASSLERAGGYTF. The chain carries TRBV5-4 and TRBJ1-2, with unresolved D. Trimming took off 0 bases at V and 8 bases at J, with 11 bases between the two ends. Germline V CDR1 and CDR2: SGHNT, YYREEE (reference sequence). The CDR3 sequence is 13 residues long.